This T cell receptor (beta chain) is drawn from a study of vaccination and CD4 T cells after COVID-19. Overall study results and limits: Convalescent participants were relatively few, and none had early post-infection timepoints studied.

The Oncomine TCR Beta short-read assay sequenced DNA from cultured CD4+ T cells. Via MiXCR, TCRdb re-called the PCR reads, giving one row per CDR3 protein. The sample shows several thousand distinct CDR3 sequences, roughly 29% of them seen only once. This CDR3 has 16 residues. Trimming took 3 bases from V and 2 from J, leaving 19 bases between them. Germline lookup yields CDR1 DFQATT and CDR2 SNEGSKA (reference sequence). About this clonotype itself: Antigen unknown.

Treatment indicated: roughly nine-day PBMC culture with coronavirus spike peptide pools or control peptides (ViraFEST assay). CD4+ T cells of the unexposed donor were collected before the COVID-19 pandemic (2011-2018). Via ViraFEST, peptide pools expanded antigen-specific T cells before TCR sequencing. Whenever cell numbers allowed, CD4+ T cells from unexposed donors were probed with SARS-CoV-2 S/N and four cold-coronavirus spikes. The specimen sequenced was CD4+ T cells from blood, cultured in vitro. The J gene is TRBJ1-1, the V gene TRBV20-1; tentative D call: TRBD1 (6 bases). This sequence was found in a human donor in good health. CDR3 in amino acids: CSASPSLGGVNTEAFF. The DNA for the CDR3 is TGCAGTGCTAGCCCTAGTCTAGGGGGAGTAAACACTGAAGCTTTCTTT.